This T cell receptor (beta chain) emerged from a study of sequential checkpoint blockade in melanoma (dated by TCRdb to the late 2010s). Describing the broader study: Patients were assigned by 1:1 randomization to either first-line nivolumab followed by ipilimumab (arm A) or ipilimumab followed by nivolumab (arm B). Maintenance nivolumab came after both trial sequences. DNA from roughly 91 pretreatment melanoma tumor samples underwent TCRbeta immunosequencing. For twenty-two patients, matched tumor biopsies were taken both before treatment and at week 13, after single-agent nivolumab (arm A) or ipilimumab (arm B). In about 83% of the matched pre- and post-treatment tumor biopsy pairs, both biopsies came from the same lesion. Overall study results and their limits: Small sample sizes and reduced statistical power limited the analyses of tumor T-cell fraction within each arm. Tumor T-cell fraction and clonality were correlated with PD-L1 staining and CD8+ T-cell counts, but not with mutational load. The model for predicting response that combines TCR metrics with mutation burden needs to be validated in larger, independent patient cohorts. Achieving clinical benefit was about 30 times more likely for patients whose tumor T-cell fraction and clonality increased by week 13. Among patients in the nivolumab-first arm (arm A), tumor TIL clonality before treatment was associated with response (P = .04).

The CDR3, cysteine through phenylalanine, is 15 amino acids long. CDR3 DNA only is kept here, 45 bases in frame from base 1. CDR1 and CDR2 (SGHNT, YENEEA) derive from the germline V gene. Between the V and J ends, shortened by 2 bases and 5 bases respectively, the junction contains 12 bases. Of note for this clone: Its antigen has not been determined. One base away there is no much larger clone; base qualities are not given.

The immunoSEQ Assay was used to immunosequence TCRbeta CDR3 regions from genomic DNA. Prior to high-throughput sequencing, genomic DNA was amplified by bias-controlled multiplex PCR. The published analysis was carried out like this. To quantify the absolute abundance of each unique TCRbeta CDR3 region, the sequences were collapsed and filtered. Clonality, defined as 1 minus Pielou's evenness, was calculated using only productive rearrangements. Tumor T-cell fraction was calculated by normalizing TCRbeta template counts to the amount of usable DNA, which was estimated from several housekeeping genes. A previously published method was used to identify clones whose frequencies were significantly greater in on-treatment samples than in baseline samples. Held by TCRdb, this immuneACCESS table contains in-frame sequences only and omits some clones. Under half of the omission traces to an unresolved V gene where checked; the cause of the rest is unknown. V and J calls and clone size are those listed in that table; D and trimming were worked out from the DNA. For this sample the table gives 15,000 to 20,000 clones, of which around 24% were detected only once. The biggest ten clones account for about 6.8% of the sample.

What the treatment or condition label conveys for this sample: randomized to nivolumab then ipilimumab (arm A) or the reverse (arm B). No trial patient had received prior DNA-damaging chemotherapy. CheckMate 064, a randomized, open-label phase II trial of sequential checkpoint blockade, was the source of the samples, all of which came from patients with melanoma. Tumor TCR sequencing used genomic DNA from formalin-fixed paraffin-embedded (FFPE) tissue samples. The TCR originated in a human donor with melanoma. The rearrangement combines TRBV11-3 with TRBJ1-4; no D gene is confidently identified. The sample consisted of tumor tissue (inferred from file names), taken from a patient given nivolumab and ipilimumab in sequence. The DNA sequence follows: TGTGCCAGCAGCTTAACTCGGGCAGAGAATGAAAAACTGTTTTTT. Translated, this gives CASSLTRAENEKLFF.